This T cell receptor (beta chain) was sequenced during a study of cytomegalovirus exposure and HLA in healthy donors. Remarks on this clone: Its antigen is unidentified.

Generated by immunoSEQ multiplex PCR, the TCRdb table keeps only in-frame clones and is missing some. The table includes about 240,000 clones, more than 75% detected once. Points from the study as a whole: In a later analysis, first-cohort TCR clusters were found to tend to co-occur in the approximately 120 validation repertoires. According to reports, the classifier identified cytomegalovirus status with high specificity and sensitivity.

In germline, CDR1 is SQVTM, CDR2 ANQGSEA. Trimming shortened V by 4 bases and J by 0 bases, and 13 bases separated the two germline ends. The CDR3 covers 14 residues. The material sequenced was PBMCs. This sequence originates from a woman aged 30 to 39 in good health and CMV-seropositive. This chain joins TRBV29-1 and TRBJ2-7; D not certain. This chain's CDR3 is CSVAPGLNSYEQYF. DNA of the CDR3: TGCAGCGTTGCTCCAGGATTAAACTCCTACGAGCAGTACTTC.